Here is one T cell receptor beta chain with its context. Its antigen remains unknown. A junction boundary mismatches the germline segment, possibly from a read error. CDR3 length equals 15 residues. Germline V CDR1 and CDR2: DFQATT, SNEGSKA (reference sequence). This entry belongs to a study of post-analysis software for immune sequencing data. About the research overall: There were relapsing-remitting, secondary progressive and progressive-relapsing multiple sclerosis among the disease courses included.

Unique-molecular-identifier-tagged TCR beta cDNA libraries were used. About 500,000 cDNA molecules were obtained per 1 to 10 million input T cells. In TCRdb, the PCR reads were re-called with MiXCR into one record per CDR3 protein. The sample carries roughly 580,000 distinct CDR3 sequences, roughly 46% recorded once. General study points: Higher frequency in patients than in controls was seen for 5 or 6 TRBV segments, with TRBV5-6, TRBV5-1 and TRBV20-1 among them. F-measure co-clustering was strong for batch-matched samples. Multiple sclerosis patients showed significantly lower normalized Chao1 diversity than controls did.

The specimen was blood. The sequence derives from a girl aged 10 to 17 with multiple sclerosis. The chain couples TRBV20-1 to TRBJ2-1; 8 bases agree with TRBD1. The CDR3: CSTRETDRGSNEQFF. The CDR3 DNA reads as TGCAGTACTAGAGAGACCGACAGGGGATCAAATGAGCAGTTCTTC.